This is a list of T cell receptor beta chains from one sample in a study of T cells after yellow fever vaccination. TCRdb passed the 5' RACE reads through MiXCR, listing each CDR3 protein once. The profile covers about 330,000 distinct CDR3 sequences, with around 6.8% appearing a single time and 15% to 20% taken by the ten largest. The sequencing here drew on PBMCs, taken 35 to 50 days after the first yellow fever vaccination. The receptor set was obtained from a man aged 18 to 29 who received the YFV17D yellow fever vaccine. CDR3s include the opening cysteine and the closing phenylalanine or tryptophan. The D gene is left open where the match is weak. A row's size may be missing; if present it is once, few, many or a size class.

clone_size: many
j_call: TRBJ1-1
v_call: TRBV10-3
d_call: TRBD1
cdr3_nt: TGTGCCATCAGCCGCGGGACAGTGAACACTGAAGCTTTCTTT
cdr3_aa: CAISRGTVNTEAFF

clone_size: few
j_call: TRBJ1-6
v_call: TRBV2
d_call: -
cdr3_nt: TGTGCCAGCAGCGCGGACCCCCGACGTTCACCCCTCCACTTT
cdr3_aa: CASSADPRRSPLHF

clone_size: -
j_call: TRBJ1-1
v_call: TRBV4-3
d_call: -
cdr3_nt: TGCGCCAGCAGCCAAGACCAGGGAAGCGGTCGGGGGGGCACTGAAGCTTTCTTT
cdr3_aa: CASSQDQGSGRGGTEAFF

clone_size: few
j_call: TRBJ2-1
v_call: TRBV2
d_call: -
cdr3_nt: TGTGCCAGCAGAGGAGACAGTAATGAGCAGTTCTTC
cdr3_aa: CASRGDSNEQFF

clone_size: -
j_call: TRBJ2-3
v_call: TRBV5-6
d_call: TRBD1
cdr3_nt: TGTGCCAGCAGCCCCGAGGGGACAGGGCTCACAGATACGCAGTATTTT
cdr3_aa: CASSPEGTGLTDTQYF

clone_size: few
j_call: TRBJ2-5
v_call: TRBV12-3/TRBV12-4
d_call: -
cdr3_nt: TGTGCCAGCAGTTTAGTTATAGGGGGACGGAGGGAGACCCAGTACTTC
cdr3_aa: CASSLVIGGRRETQYF

clone_size: many
j_call: TRBJ2-1
v_call: TRBV4-1
d_call: -
cdr3_nt: TGCGCCAGCAGCCAAGTCTTTAGAAGGGGCTACAATGAGCAGTTCTTC
cdr3_aa: CASSQVFRRGYNEQFF

clone_size: few
j_call: TRBJ1-4
v_call: TRBV7-9
d_call: TRBD1
cdr3_nt: TGTGCCAGTACCCAGGGGACAGGGGGTTCGGAAGAAAAACTGTTTTTT
cdr3_aa: CASTQGTGGSEEKLFF

clone_size: -
j_call: TRBJ2-7
v_call: TRBV14
d_call: -
cdr3_nt: TGTGCCAGCAGCCAAGTCCGGGACACCTCCTACGAGCAGTACTTC
cdr3_aa: CASSQVRDTSYEQYF

clone_size: few
j_call: TRBJ1-5
v_call: TRBV7-2
d_call: -
cdr3_nt: TGTGCCAGCAGCTTATTAGCCCGGGATCATCGTCCCCAGCATTTT
cdr3_aa: CASSLLARDHRPQHF

clone_size: many
j_call: TRBJ1-5
v_call: TRBV7-9
d_call: TRBD1
cdr3_nt: TGTGCCAGCAGCTTAGGGGACAGGGCGATCCGCAATCAGCCCCAGCATTTT
cdr3_aa: CASSLGDRAIRNQPQHF

clone_size: many
j_call: TRBJ2-3
v_call: TRBV18
d_call: -
cdr3_nt: TGTGCCAGCTCCCGCCAGTGGTCAGATACGCAGTATTTT
cdr3_aa: CASSRQWSDTQYF

clone_size: -
j_call: TRBJ2-3
v_call: TRBV19
d_call: TRBD2
cdr3_nt: TGTGCCAGTAGTATAAAGCTAGCGGGCACAGATACGCAGTATTTT
cdr3_aa: CASSIKLAGTDTQYF

clone_size: -
j_call: TRBJ1-5
v_call: TRBV20-1
d_call: -
cdr3_nt: TGCAGTGCTAGTTCTCTATTTAGCAATCAGCCCCAGCATTTT
cdr3_aa: CSASSLFSNQPQHF

clone_size: many
j_call: TRBJ2-1
v_call: TRBV20-1
d_call: -
cdr3_nt: TGCAGTGCTGAGGGGACAAGCTCCTACAATGAGCAGTTCTTC
cdr3_aa: CSAEGTSSYNEQFF

clone_size: -
j_call: TRBJ2-3
v_call: TRBV6-5
d_call: TRBD2
cdr3_nt: TGTGCCAGCAGTTACACTAGCGGGGGCACAGATACGCAGTATTTT
cdr3_aa: CASSYTSGGTDTQYF

clone_size: -
j_call: TRBJ2-7
v_call: TRBV7-2
d_call: -
cdr3_nt: TGTGCCAGCAGCTTAGTAAGGGGACTGTACGAGCAGTACTTC
cdr3_aa: CASSLVRGLYEQYF

clone_size: -
j_call: TRBJ2-1
v_call: TRBV6-4
d_call: TRBD1
cdr3_nt: TGTGCCAGCCGGGACAGGGAGTACCTTGAGCAGTTCTTC
cdr3_aa: CASRDREYLEQFF

clone_size: -
j_call: TRBJ1-2
v_call: TRBV20-1
d_call: -
cdr3_nt: TGCAGTGCTAGCATGGGAGGGTACGGTGGCTACACCTTC
cdr3_aa: CSASMGGYGGYTF

clone_size: few
j_call: TRBJ1-3
v_call: TRBV6-5
d_call: -
cdr3_nt: TGTGCCAGCAGTTACATAGGGCCCTCTGGAAACACCATATATTTT
cdr3_aa: CASSYIGPSGNTIYF

clone_size: few
j_call: TRBJ1-6
v_call: TRBV11-2
d_call: -
cdr3_nt: TGTGCCAGCAGCCACCTCATAGGGTCTTGGGGAAGGTCACCCCTCCACTTT
cdr3_aa: CASSHLIGSWGRSPLHF

clone_size: -
j_call: TRBJ2-3
v_call: TRBV25-1
d_call: -
cdr3_nt: TGTGCCAGCGGCCCATACTTCCGGGACGGTAGCACAGATACGCAGTATTTT
cdr3_aa: CASGPYFRDGSTDTQYF

clone_size: -
j_call: TRBJ2-2
v_call: TRBV5-1
d_call: -
cdr3_nt: TGCGCCAGCAGGGACATCTTCGGGAACACCGGGGAGCTGTTTTTT
cdr3_aa: CASRDIFGNTGELFF

clone_size: many
j_call: TRBJ2-1
v_call: TRBV28
d_call: -
cdr3_nt: TGTGCCAGCAGTTTAGACAGGACCAATGAGCAGTTCTTC
cdr3_aa: CASSLDRTNEQFF

clone_size: -
j_call: TRBJ2-2
v_call: TRBV6-2/TRBV6-3
d_call: TRBD2
cdr3_nt: TGTGCCAGCAGTTTTATGAGCGGGGGGGCGAACACCGGGGAGCTGTTTTTT
cdr3_aa: CASSFMSGGANTGELFF